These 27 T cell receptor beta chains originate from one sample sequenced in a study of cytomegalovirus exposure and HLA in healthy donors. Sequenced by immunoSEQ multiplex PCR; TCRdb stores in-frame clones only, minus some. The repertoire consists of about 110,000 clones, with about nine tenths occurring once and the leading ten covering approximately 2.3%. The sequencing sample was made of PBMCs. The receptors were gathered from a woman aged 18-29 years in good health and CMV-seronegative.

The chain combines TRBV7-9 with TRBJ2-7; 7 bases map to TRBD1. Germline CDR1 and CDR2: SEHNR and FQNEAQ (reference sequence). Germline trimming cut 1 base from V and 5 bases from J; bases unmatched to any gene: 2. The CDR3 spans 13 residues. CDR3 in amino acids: CASSLEGADEQYF. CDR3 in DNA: TGTGCCAGCAGCTTAGAGGGGGCGGACGAGCAGTACTTC.

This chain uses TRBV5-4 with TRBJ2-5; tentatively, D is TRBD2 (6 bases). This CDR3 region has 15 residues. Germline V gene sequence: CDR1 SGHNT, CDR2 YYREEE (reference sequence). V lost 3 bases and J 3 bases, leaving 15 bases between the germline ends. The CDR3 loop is CASSSTSTGEETQYF. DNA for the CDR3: TGTGCCAGCAGCTCTACGTCCACGGGAGAAGAGACCCAGTACTTC.

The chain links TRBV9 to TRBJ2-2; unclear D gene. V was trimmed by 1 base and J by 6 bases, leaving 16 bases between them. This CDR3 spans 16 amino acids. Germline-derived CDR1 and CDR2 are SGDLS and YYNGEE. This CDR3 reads CASSVSLGETSGELFF. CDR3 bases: TGTGCCAGCAGCGTAAGTTTGGGCGAAACCTCCGGGGAGCTGTTTTTT.

The CDR3 DNA reads as TGTGCCAGCAGCCAATCTTACAGGGACAGGGCTTCACCCCTCCACTTT. This codes for CASSQSYRDRASPLHF. The rearrangement joins TRBV14 to TRBJ1-6; 9 nucleotides match TRBD1. CDR1 and CDR2 from the germline V gene are SGHDN and FVKESK. The CDR3 is 16 residues long. Trimming took 2 bases from V and 9 from J; bases not matched to a gene: 8.

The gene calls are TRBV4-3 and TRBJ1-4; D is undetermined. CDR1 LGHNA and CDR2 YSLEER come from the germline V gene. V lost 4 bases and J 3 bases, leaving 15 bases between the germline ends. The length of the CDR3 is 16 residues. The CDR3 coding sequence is TGCGCCAGCAGCCCGGTGACGGGAGCTTCTAATGAAAAACTGTTTTTT. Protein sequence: CASSPVTGASNEKLFF.

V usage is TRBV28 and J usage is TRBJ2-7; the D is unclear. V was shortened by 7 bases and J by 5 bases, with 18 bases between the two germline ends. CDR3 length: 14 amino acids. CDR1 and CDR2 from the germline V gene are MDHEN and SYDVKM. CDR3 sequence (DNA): TGTGCCAGCATGGATGGCCCAGCGCTGAACGAGCAGTACTTC. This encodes CASMDGPALNEQYF.

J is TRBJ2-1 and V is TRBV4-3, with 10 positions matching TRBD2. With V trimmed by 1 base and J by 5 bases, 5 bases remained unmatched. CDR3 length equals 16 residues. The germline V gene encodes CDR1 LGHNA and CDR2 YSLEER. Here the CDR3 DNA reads TGCGCCAGCAGCCAAGTTTTCACTAGCGGGGACAATGAGCAGTTCTTC. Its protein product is CASSQVFTSGDNEQFF.

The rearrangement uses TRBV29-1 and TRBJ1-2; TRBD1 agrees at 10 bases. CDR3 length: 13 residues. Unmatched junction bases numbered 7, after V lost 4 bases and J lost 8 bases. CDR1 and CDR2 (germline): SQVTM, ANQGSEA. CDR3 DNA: TGCAGCGTTGGCGGACAGGGGGACAGGGGCTACACCTTC. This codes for CSVGGQGDRGYTF.

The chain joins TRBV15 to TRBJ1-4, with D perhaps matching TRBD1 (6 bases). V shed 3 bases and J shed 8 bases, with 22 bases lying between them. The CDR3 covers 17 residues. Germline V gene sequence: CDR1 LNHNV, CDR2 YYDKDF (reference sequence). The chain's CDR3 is CATSRGAGARVFEKLFF. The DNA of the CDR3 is TGTGCCACCAGCAGGGGGGCAGGGGCAAGGGTTTTCGAAAAACTGTTTTTT.

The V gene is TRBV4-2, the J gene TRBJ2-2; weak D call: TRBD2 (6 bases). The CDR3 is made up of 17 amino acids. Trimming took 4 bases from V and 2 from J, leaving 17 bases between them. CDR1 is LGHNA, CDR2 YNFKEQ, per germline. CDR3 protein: CASSPTTGLLNTGELFF. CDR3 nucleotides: TGTGCCAGCAGCCCCACAACGGGACTCCTTAACACCGGGGAGCTGTTTTTT.

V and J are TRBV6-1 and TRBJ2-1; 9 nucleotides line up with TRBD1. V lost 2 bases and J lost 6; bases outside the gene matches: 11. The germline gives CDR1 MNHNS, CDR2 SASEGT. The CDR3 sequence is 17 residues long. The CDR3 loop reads CASSEKPPGQGGNEQFF. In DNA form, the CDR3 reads TGTGCCAGCAGTGAAAAACCTCCGGGACAGGGTGGCAATGAGCAGTTCTTC.

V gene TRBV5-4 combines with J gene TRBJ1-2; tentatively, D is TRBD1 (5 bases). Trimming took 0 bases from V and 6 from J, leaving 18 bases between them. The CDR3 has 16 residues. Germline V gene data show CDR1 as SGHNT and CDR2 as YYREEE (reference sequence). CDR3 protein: CASSLGGSAGRNGYTF. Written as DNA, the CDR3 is TGTGCCAGCAGCTTGGGGGGTTCTGCAGGGCGAAATGGCTACACCTTC.

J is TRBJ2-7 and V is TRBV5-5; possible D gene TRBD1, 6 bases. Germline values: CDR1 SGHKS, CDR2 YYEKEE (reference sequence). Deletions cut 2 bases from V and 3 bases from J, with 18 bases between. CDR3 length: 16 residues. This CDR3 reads CASSFGGPETHYEQYF. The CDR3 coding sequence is TGTGCCAGCAGCTTTGGGGGCCCAGAGACCCACTACGAGCAGTACTTC.

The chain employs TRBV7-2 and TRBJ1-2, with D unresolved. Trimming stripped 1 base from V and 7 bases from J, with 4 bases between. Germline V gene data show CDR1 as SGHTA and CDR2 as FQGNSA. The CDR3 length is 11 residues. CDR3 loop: CASSLVVGYTF. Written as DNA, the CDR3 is TGTGCCAGCAGCTTAGTAGTTGGCTACACCTTC.

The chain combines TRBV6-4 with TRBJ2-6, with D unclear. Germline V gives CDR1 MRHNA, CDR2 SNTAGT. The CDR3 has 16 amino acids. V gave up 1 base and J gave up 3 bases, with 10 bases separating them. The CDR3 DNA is TGTGCCAGCAGTGACTTTCAGAGGCTTGGGGCCAACGTCCTGACTTTC. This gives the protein CASSDFQRLGANVLTF.

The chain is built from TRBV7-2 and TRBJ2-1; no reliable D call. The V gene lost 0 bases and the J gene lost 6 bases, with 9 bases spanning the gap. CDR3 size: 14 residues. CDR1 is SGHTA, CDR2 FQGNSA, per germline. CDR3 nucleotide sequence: TGTGCCAGCAGCTTAGCGGGCAGCCCCAATGAGCAGTTCTTC. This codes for CASSLAGSPNEQFF. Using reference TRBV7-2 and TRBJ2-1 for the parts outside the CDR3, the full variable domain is GAGVSQSPSNKVTEKGKDVELRCDPISGHTALYWYRQSLGQGLEFLIYFQGNSAPDKSGLPSDRFSAERTGGSVSTLTIQRTQQEDSAVYLCASSLAGSPNEQFFGPGTRLTVL.

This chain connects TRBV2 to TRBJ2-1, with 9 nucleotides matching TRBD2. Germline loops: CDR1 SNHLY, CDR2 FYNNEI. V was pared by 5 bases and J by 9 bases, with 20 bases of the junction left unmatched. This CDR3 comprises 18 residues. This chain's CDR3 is CASSREHPSAGGSGEQFF. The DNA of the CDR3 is TGTGCCAGCAGTAGGGAGCACCCCTCCGCGGGAGGGTCCGGTGAGCAGTTCTTC.

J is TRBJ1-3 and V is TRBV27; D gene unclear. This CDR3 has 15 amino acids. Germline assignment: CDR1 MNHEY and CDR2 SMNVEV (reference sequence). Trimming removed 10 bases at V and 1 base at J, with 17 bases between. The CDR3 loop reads CATSRDYSSGNTIYF. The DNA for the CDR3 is TGTGCCACTAGCCGGGATTACTCTTCTGGAAACACCATATATTTT.

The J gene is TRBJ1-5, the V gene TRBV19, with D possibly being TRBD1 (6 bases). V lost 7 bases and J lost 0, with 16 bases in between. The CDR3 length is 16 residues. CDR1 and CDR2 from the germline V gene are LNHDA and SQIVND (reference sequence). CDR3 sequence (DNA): TGTGCCAGTACCACACAGGGACGGACTAGCAATCAGCCCCAGCATTTT. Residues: CASTTQGRTSNQPQHF.

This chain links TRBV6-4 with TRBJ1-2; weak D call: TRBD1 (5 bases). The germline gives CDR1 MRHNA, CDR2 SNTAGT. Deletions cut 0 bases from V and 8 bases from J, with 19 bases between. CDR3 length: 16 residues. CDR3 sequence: CASSDSMNTRGRGYTF. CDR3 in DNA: TGTGCCAGCAGTGACTCGATGAATACGCGGGGCCGGGGCTACACCTTC.

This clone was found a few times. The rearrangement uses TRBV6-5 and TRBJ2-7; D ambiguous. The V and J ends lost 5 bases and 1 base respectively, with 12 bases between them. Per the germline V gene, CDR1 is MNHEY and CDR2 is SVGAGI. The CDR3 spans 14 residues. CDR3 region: CASSAGISSYEQYF. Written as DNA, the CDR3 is TGTGCCAGCAGTGCCGGTATTTCTTCCTACGAGCAGTACTTC.

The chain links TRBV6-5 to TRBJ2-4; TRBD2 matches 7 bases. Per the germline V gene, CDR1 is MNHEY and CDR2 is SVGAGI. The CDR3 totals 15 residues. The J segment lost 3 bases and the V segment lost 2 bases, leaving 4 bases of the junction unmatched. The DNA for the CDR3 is TGTGCCAGCAGTTACATGGGCGGGAGCAAAAACATTCAGTACTTC. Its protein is CASSYMGGSKNIQYF.

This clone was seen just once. DNA of the CDR3: TGTGCCAGCAGTGAAGGAGGGGGAGGGTATGGCTACACCTTC. Encoded protein: CASSEGGGGYGYTF. The gene calls are TRBV2 and TRBJ1-2, with a tentative D call TRBD1 (6 bases). Germline CDR1 reads SNHLY; CDR2 reads FYNNEI. V was clipped by 1 base and J by 5 bases, with 11 bases between them. This CDR3 has 14 amino acids.

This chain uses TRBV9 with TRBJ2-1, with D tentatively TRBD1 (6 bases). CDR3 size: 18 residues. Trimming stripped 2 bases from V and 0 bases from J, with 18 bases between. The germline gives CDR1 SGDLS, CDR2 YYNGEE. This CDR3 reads CASSVASAGASSYNEQFF. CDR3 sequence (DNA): TGTGCCAGCAGCGTGGCATCTGCAGGGGCGAGCTCCTACAATGAGCAGTTCTTC.

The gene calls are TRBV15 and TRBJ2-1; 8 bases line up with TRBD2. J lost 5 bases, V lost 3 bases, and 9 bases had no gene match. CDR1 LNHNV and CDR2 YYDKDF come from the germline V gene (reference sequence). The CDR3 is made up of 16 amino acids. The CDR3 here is CATSRLRGGADNEQFF. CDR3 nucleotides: TGTGCCACCAGCAGGCTCCGGGGGGGGGCGGACAATGAGCAGTTCTTC. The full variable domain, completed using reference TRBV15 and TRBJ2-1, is DAMVIQNPRYQVTQFGKPVTLSCSQTLNHNVMYWYQQKSSQAPKLLFHYYDKDFNNEADTPDNFQSRRPNTSFCFLDIRSPGLGDTAMYLCATSRLRGGADNEQFFGPGTRLTVL.

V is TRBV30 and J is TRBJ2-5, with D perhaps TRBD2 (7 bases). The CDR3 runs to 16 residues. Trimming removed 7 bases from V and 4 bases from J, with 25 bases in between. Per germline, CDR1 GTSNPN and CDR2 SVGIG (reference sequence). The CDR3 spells CAYSGVPGRDAETQYF. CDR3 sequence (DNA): TGTGCCTACTCAGGGGTTCCGGGGAGGGATGCAGAGACCCAGTACTTC.

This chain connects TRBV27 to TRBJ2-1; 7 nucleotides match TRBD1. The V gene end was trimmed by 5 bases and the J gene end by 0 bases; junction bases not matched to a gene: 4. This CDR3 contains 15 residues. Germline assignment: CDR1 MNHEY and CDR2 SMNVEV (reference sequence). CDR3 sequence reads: CASSVTGASYNEQFF. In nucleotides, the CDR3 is TGTGCCAGCAGTGTTACAGGGGCCTCCTACAATGAGCAGTTCTTC.